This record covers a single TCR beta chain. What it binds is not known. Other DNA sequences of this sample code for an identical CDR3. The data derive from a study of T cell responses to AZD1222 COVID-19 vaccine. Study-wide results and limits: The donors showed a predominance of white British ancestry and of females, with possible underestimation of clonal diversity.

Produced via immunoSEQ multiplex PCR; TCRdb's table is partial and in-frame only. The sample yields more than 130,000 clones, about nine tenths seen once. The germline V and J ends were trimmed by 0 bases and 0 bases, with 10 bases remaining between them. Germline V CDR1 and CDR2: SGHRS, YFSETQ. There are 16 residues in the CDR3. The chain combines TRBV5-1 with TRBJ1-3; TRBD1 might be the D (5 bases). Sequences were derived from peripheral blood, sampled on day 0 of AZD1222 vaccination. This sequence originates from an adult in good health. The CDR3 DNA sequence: TGCGCCAGCAGCTTGGCTGGGGCGAGCTCTGGAAACACCATATATTTT. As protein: CASSLAGASSGNTIYF. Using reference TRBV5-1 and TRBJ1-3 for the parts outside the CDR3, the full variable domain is KAGVTQTPRYLIKTRGQQVTLSCSPISGHRSVSWYQQTPGQGLQFLFEYFSETQRNKGNFPGRFSGRQFSNSRSEMNVSTLELGDSALYLCASSLAGASSGNTIYFGEGSWLTVV.